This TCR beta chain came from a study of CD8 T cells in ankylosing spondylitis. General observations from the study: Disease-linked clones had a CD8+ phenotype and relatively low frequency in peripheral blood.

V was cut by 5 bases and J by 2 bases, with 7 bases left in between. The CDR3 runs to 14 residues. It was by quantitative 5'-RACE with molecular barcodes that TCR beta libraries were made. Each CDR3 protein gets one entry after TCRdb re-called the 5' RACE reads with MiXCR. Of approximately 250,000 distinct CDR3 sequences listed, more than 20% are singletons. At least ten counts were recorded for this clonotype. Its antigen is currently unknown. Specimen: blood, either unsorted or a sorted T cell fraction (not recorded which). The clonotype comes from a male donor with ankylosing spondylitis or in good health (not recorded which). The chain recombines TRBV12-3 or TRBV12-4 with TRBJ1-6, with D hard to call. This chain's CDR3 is CASSREPYNSPLHF. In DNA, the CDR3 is TGTGCCAGCAGTCGGGAGCCCTATAATTCACCCCTCCACTTT.